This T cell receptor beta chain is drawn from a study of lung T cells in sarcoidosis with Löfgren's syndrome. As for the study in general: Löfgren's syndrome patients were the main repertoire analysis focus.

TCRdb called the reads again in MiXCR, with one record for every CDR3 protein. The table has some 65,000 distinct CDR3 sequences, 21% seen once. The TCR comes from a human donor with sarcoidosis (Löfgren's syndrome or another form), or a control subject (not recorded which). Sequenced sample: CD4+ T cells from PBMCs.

The CDR3 DNA reads TGTGCCAGCAGCCATAGTCGGGACGGGGGGAACGAGCAGTACTTC. Its translation is CASSHSRDGGNEQYF. The chain links TRBV3-1 to TRBJ2-7, with 7 bases aligning to TRBD2. Trimming took 3 bases from V and 5 from J; bases not matched to a gene: 10. The germline gives CDR1 LGHDT, CDR2 YNNKEL (reference sequence). The CDR3 totals 15 residues.